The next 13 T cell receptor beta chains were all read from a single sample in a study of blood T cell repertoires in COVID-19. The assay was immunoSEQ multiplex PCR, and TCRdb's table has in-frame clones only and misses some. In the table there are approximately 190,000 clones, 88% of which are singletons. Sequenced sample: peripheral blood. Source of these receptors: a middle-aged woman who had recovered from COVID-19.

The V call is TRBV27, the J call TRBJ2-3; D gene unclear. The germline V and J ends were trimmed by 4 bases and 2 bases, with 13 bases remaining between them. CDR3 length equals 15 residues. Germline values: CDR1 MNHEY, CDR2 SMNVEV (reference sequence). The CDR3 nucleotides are TGTGCCAGCAGTTCAACCATCGGGTTCACAGATACGCAGTATTTT. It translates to CASSSTIGFTDTQYF.

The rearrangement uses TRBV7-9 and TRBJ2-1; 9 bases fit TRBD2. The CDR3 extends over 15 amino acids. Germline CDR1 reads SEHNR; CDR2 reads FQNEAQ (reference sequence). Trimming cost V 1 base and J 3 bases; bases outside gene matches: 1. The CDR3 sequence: CASSLELAGYNEQFF. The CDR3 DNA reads TGTGCCAGCAGCTTAGAACTAGCGGGCTACAATGAGCAGTTCTTC.

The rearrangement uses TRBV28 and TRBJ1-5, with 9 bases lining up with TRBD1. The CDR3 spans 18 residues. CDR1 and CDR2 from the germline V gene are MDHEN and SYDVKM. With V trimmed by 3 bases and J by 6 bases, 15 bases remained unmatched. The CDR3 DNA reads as TGTGCCAGCAGTTTTGACAGGGGGTTACGAGTCTCAGGTCAGCCCCAGCATTTT. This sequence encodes CASSFDRGLRVSGQPQHF.

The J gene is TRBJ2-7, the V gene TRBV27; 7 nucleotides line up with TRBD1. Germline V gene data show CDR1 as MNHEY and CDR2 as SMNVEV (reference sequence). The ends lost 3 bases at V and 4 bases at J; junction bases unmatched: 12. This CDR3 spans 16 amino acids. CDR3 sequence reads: CASSLNRGVPLYEQYF. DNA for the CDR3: TGTGCCAGCAGTTTGAACAGGGGTGTCCCCCTATACGAGCAGTACTTC.

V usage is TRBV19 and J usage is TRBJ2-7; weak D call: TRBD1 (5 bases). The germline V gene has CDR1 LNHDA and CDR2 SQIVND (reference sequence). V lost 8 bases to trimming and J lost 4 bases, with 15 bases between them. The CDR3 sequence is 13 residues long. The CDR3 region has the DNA TGTGCCAGTGGCCGGAACCAGGGTTACGAGCAGTACTTC. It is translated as CASGRNQGYEQYF.

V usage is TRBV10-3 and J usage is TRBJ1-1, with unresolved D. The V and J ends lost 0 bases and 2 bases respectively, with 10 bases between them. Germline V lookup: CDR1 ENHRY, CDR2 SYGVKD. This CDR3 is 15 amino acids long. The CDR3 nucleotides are TGTGCCATCAGTGAGTCTGGAGGTACTAACACTGAAGCTTTCTTT. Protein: CAISESGGTNTEAFF.

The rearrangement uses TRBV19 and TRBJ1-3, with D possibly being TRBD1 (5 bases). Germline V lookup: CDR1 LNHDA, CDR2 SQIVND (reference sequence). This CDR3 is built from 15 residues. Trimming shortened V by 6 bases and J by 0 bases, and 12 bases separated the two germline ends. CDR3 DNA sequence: TGTGCCAGTAGGATCGACAGACTCTCTGGAAACACCATATATTTT. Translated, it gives CASRIDRLSGNTIYF.

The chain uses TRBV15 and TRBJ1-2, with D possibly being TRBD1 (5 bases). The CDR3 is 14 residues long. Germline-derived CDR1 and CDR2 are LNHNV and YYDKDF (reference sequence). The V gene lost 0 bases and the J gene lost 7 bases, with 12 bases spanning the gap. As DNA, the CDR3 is TGTGCCACCAGCAGAGATTCGGGGGGTGGTGGCTACACCTTC. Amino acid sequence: CATSRDSGGGGYTF.

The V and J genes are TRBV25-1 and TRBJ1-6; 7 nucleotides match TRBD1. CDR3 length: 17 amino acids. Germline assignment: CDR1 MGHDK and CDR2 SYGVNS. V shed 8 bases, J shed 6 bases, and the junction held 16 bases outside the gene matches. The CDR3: CASAYHTGTATNSPLHF. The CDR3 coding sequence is TGTGCCAGCGCGTACCACACCGGGACAGCTACTAATTCACCCCTCCACTTT. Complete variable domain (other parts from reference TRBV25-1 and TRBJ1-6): EADIYQTPRYLVIGTGKKITLECSQTMGHDKMYWYQQDPGMELHLIHYSYGVNSTEKGDLSSESTVSRIRTEHFPLTLESARPSHTSQYLCASAYHTGTATNSPLHFGNGTRLTVT.

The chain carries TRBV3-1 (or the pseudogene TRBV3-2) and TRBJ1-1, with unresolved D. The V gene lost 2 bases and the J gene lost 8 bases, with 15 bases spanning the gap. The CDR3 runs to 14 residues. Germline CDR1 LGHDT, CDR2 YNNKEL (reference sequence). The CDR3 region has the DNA TGTGCCAGCAGCCAATATCGTCGGACGGGAGAAGCTTTCTTT. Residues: CASSQYRRTGEAFF.

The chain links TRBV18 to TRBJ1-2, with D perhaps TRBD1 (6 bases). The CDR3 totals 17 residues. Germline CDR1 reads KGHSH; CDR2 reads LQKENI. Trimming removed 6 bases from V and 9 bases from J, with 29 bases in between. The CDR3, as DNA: TGTGCCAGCTCTCAATACAGGGCCGGTAATCACCCTATAAGCTACACCTTC. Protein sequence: CASSQYRAGNHPISYTF.

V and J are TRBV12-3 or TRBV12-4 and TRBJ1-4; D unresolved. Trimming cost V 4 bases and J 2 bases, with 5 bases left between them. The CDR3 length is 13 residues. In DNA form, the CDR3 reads TGTGCCAGCAGTTGGCAGACTAATGAAAAACTGTTTTTT. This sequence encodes CASSWQTNEKLFF.

CDR3 coding DNA: TGTGCCAGCAGTCCCGGACAGCTCCTAGCCACTGAAGCTTTCTTT. The encoded protein is CASSPGQLLATEAFF. V usage is TRBV27 and J usage is TRBJ1-1; D possibly corresponds to TRBD1 (6 bases). Germline CDR1 and CDR2: MNHEY and SMNVEV (reference sequence). Between the trimmed V and J ends, which lost 5 bases and 4 bases, there was a span of 17 bases. The length of the CDR3 is 15 residues.